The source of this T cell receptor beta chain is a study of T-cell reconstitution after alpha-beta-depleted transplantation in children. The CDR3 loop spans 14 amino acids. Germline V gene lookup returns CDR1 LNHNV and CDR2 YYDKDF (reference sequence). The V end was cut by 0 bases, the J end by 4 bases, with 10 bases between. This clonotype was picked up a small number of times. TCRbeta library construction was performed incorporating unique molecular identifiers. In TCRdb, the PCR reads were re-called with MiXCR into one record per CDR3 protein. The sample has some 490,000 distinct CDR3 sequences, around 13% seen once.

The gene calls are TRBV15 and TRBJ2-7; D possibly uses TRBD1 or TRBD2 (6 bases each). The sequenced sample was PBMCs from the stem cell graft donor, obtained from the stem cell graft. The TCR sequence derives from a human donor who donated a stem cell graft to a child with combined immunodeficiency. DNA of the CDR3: TGTGCCACCAGCAGAGACCAGGGGAGGTACGAGCAGTACTTC. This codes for CATSRDQGRYEQYF.